Following are 6 T cell receptor beta chains from one sample sequenced in a study of human T cells and chemical hapten exposure (dated by TCRdb to about 2021). Receptor amplification or capture employed 5' RACE. TCRdb lists the instrument as Illumina MiSeq. TCRdb redid the processing of the public reads, applying fastp at Q25 and MiXCR, and retained in-frame beta chains. Rows merge per CDR3 protein into single entries with the most common DNA and genes. Across this sample there are about 81,000 distinct CDR3 sequences, with less than 20% seen only once. 6.5% to 7% of the sample comes from the top ten. Total RNA was extracted from unfractionated whole blood collected in Tempus Blood RNA tubes. The receptors here all came from a female donor in good health.

This chain connects TRBV4-1 to TRBJ2-5; D not resolved. Looked up from germline, CDR1 is MGHRA and CDR2 is YSYEKL. CDR3 length: 14 residues. The V gene lost 0 bases and the J gene lost 3 bases, with 8 bases spanning the gap. This CDR3 is CASSQDRSEETQYF. Written as DNA, the CDR3 is TGCGCCAGCAGCCAAGATCGATCAGAAGAGACCCAGTACTTC.

Ten or more counts support this clonotype. The chain links TRBV7-2 to TRBJ2-3; 15 bases map to TRBD2. CDR1 SGHTA and CDR2 FQGNSA come from the germline V gene. After removal of 1 base from V and 2 bases from J, the junction contained 13 bases not matched to a gene. There are 21 residues in the CDR3. CDR3 sequence: CASSLVWARGLAGGNTDTQYF. The CDR3 bases are TGTGCCAGCAGCTTAGTGTGGGCCCGGGGACTAGCGGGAGGTAACACAGATACGCAGTATTTT.

This CDR3 reads CASSLRLAGWETQYF. CDR3 DNA sequence: TGTGCCAGCAGCTTAAGGCTAGCGGGATGGGAGACCCAGTACTTC. The chain has TRBV7-9 and TRBJ2-5, with 9 bases lining up with TRBD2. There are 15 residues in the CDR3. With 2 bases clipped from V and 5 bases from J, the junction kept 6 bases outside the gene matches. Germline V gene data show CDR1 as SEHNR and CDR2 as FQNEAQ (reference sequence).

The V call is TRBV12-3 or TRBV12-4, the J call TRBJ2-1; D is perhaps TRBD2 (7 bases). This CDR3 has 13 residues. V gave up 8 bases and J gave up 10 bases, with 18 bases separating them. The CDR3 loop is CASSRGGLGEQFF. CDR3 in DNA: TGTGCCAGCTCGAGGGGGGGGCTGGGAGAGCAGTTCTTC.

The gene calls are TRBV7-2 and TRBJ2-7; 14 nucleotides agree with TRBD2. The CDR3 runs 15 residues. Germline V CDR1 and CDR2: SGHTA, FQGNSA. V trimming: 5 bases; J trimming: 5 bases; junction bases outside the gene matches: 5. This CDR3 is CASSPRLAGGDEQYF. The DNA for the CDR3 is TGTGCCAGCAGCCCCAGACTAGCGGGAGGGGACGAGCAGTACTTC.

This clonotype was counted between two and nine times. The genes are TRBV27 and TRBJ2-7; D might be TRBD1 (6 bases). Germline values: CDR1 MNHEY, CDR2 SMNVEV (reference sequence). V gave up 8 bases and J gave up 7 bases, with 33 bases separating them. This CDR3 has 18 residues. The CDR3 loop is CASGARAGQLSLLGEQYF. Written as DNA, the CDR3 is TGTGCCAGCGGCGCCAGAGCTGGACAGCTTTCCTTACTGGGGGAGCAGTACTTC.